Included here is one TCR beta chain sequence, with context. This entry belongs to a study of CD8+ T cells in alopecia areata. Overall study context: Oral tofacitinib, 5 to 10 mg twice daily, was given in an open-label trial. People stayed on tofacitinib for 6 to 18 months, then stopped the drug for 6 months.

Isolated RNA was reverse transcribed into cDNA used as the sequencing template. Profiling relied on immunoSEQ multiplex PCR, and the TCRdb table lists in-frame clones only, not all of them. The data contain approximately 180,000 clones, 50% to 75% of them singletons. Trimming cost V 3 bases and J 3 bases, with 18 bases left between them. CDR1 is GTSNPN, CDR2 SVGIG, per germline (reference sequence). This CDR3 region has 16 residues. The sequencing here drew on CD4+ T cells sorted from blood, taken at week 0. This clonotype was sampled from a human donor with alopecia areata. The chain is built from TRBV30 and TRBJ1-5, with D possibly being TRBD1 (6 bases). CDR3: CAWSLGGGVLNQPQHF. CDR3 sequence (DNA): TGTGCCTGGAGCTTGGGGGGCGGCGTCCTCAATCAGCCCCAGCATTTT.